Listed below are T cell receptor beta chains from one sample, sequenced in a study of T cells after yellow fever vaccination. Each CDR3 protein gets one entry after TCRdb re-called the 5' RACE reads with MiXCR. The sample has nearly 350,000 distinct CDR3 sequences; approximately 8% are singletons. Sequenced here: PBMCs, sampled more than 35 days after the first yellow fever vaccination. The receptors derive from a young man who received the YFV17D yellow fever vaccine. Each CDR3 is given with its conserved first and last residue. Fields, in order: V gene, clone size, J gene, D gene, CDR3 DNA, CDR3 protein. A D gene is named only where the DNA matches it firmly. A clone size is listed for some rows: how often the clone was seen (once, few, many), or a class if it is expanded.

>TRBV29-1|-|TRBJ2-7|TRBD1
TGCAGCGGGTCGGACAGGGACGGGCTTCTGTCCTACGAGCAGTACTTC
CSGSDRDGLLSYEQYF
>TRBV7-6|few|TRBJ2-5|-
TGTGCCAGCAGGGAGATGAGGTTTGAGACCCAGTACTTC
CASREMRFETQYF
>TRBV5-6|few|TRBJ1-2|-
TGTGCCAGCAGCTTTTTGAGCACTAACTATGGCTACACCTTC
CASSFLSTNYGYTF
>TRBV7-9|few|TRBJ2-1|-
TGTGCCAGCAGCTTAGTAAGTGAGCAGTTCTTC
CASSLVSEQFF
>TRBV3-1|few|TRBJ2-7|-
TGTGCCAGCAGCCAAGAAGCCCCCTACGAGCAGTACTTC
CASSQEAPYEQYF
>TRBV5-1|-|TRBJ2-2|-
TGCGCCAGCAGCGGGGACACTACGAACACCGGGGAGCTGTTTTTT
CASSGDTTNTGELFF
>TRBV2|many|TRBJ1-2|-
TGTGCCAGCGGGGCACGTAGCTATGGCTACACCTTC
CASGARSYGYTF
>TRBV20-1|few|TRBJ2-7|TRBD2
TGCAGTGCCCCTCGGGCTGCGCGGGGGACCTACGAGCAGTACTTC
CSAPRAARGTYEQYF
>TRBV29-1|-|TRBJ1-2|-
TGCAGCGTTGCTCGACAGGTCTATGGCTACACCTTC
CSVARQVYGYTF
>TRBV9|few|TRBJ1-1|-
TGTGCCAGCAGCCTCACTTCCGAGGGCACTGAAGCTTTCTTT
CASSLTSEGTEAFF
>TRBV28|few|TRBJ1-2|-
TGTGCCAGCAGTTCAACAGGGAGTACCTATGGCTACACCTTC
CASSSTGSTYGYTF
>TRBV10-2|-|TRBJ2-1|-
TGCGCCAGCAGTGGCTGGGGTGAGCAGTTCTTC
CASSGWGEQFF
>TRBV7-8|-|TRBJ2-1|-
TGTGCCAGCAGCGGAGGGGTTAGGGACAATGAGCAGTTCTTC
CASSGGVRDNEQFF
>TRBV9|-|TRBJ2-1|-
TGTGCCAGCAGGGGTGTAGGGGCGGAATACAATGAGCAGTTCTTC
CASRGVGAEYNEQFF
>TRBV11-2|-|TRBJ1-1|-
TGTGCCAGCAGCCGCCCCGAGGGAACAAATGAAGCTTTCTTT
CASSRPEGTNEAFF
>TRBV7-2|-|TRBJ2-2|TRBD2
TGTGCCAGCACCTATAGCGGGGGGGCGGGCACCGGGGAGCTGTTTTTT
CASTYSGGAGTGELFF
>TRBV6-1|-|TRBJ1-4|-
TGTGCCAGCAGCCTACCCCGGACGGGAGAAAAACTGTTTTTT
CASSLPRTGEKLFF
>TRBV18|-|TRBJ1-2|TRBD1
TGTGCCAGCTCACCCGGGACAGCCCAGACCTATGGCTACACCTTC
CASSPGTAQTYGYTF
>TRBV7-6|-|TRBJ2-1|TRBD2
TGTGCCAGCAGCAGGACTCTAGCGGGGGCTGTCAATGAGCAGTTCTTC
CASSRTLAGAVNEQFF
>TRBV28|few|TRBJ1-2|-
TGTGCCAGCAGCCTACAGGACACCCGGGGCTACACCTTC
CASSLQDTRGYTF
>TRBV27|-|TRBJ2-7|TRBD2
TGTGCCAGCAGTATCGGACTAGCGGGGACCTACGAGCAGTACTTC
CASSIGLAGTYEQYF
>TRBV20-1|-|TRBJ2-1|TRBD2
TGCAGTGCTGTAATTAGCGGGGTCCTCAATGAGCAGTTCTTC
CSAVISGVLNEQFF
>TRBV7-2|few|TRBJ2-1|TRBD2
TGTGCCAGCAGTGGCTGGAGCGGGGGGCTACCACGTGAGCAGTTCTTC
CASSGWSGGLPREQFF
>TRBV14|many|TRBJ2-5|-
TGTGCCAGCAGCCAAGATAGCATCTACCTGAAGGAGACCCAGTACTTC
CASSQDSIYLKETQYF
>TRBV6-2/TRBV6-3|many|TRBJ2-1|-
TGTGCCAGCAGCCCCCGGGACAATGAGCAGTTCTTC
CASSPRDNEQFF